These 20 T cell receptor beta chains came from one sample sequenced in a study of blood T cell repertoires in COVID-19 (dated by TCRdb to the early 2020s). The library relied on the immunoSEQ multiplex PCR assay. TCRdb holds this immuneACCESS table with in-frame rearrangements only. Some clones are missing; in checked studies, unresolved V genes explain under half, and the rest has no known cause. The sample records 400,000 to 450,000 clones, 90% of which are singletons. The ten largest clones add up to about 0.6% of the sample. The sample was PBMCs or T cells enriched from blood (not recorded which). These receptors came from a man between 18 and 35 years old who had recovered from COVID-19.

The chain couples TRBV15 to TRBJ2-3; 7 positions match TRBD2. CDR3 length: 18 amino acids. Germline CDR1 and CDR2: LNHNV and YYDKDF (reference sequence). V shed 1 base, J shed 2 bases, and the junction held 12 bases outside the gene matches. The CDR3: CATSRVGSSGVPTDTQYF. CDR3 nucleotide sequence: TGTGCCACCAGCAGAGTAGGCTCGAGCGGGGTCCCCACAGATACGCAGTATTTT.

The count of this clone is one. CDR3 sequence: CASSERRENSPLHF. CDR3 nucleotide sequence: TGCGCCAGCAGCGAACGACGGGAAAATTCACCCCTCCACTTT. V gene TRBV4-1 combines with J gene TRBJ1-6; D gene uncertain. The germline V gene encodes CDR1 MGHRA and CDR2 YSYEKL. V lost 5 bases and J 7 bases, leaving 12 bases between the germline ends. The length of the CDR3 is 14 residues.

The V call is TRBV5-8, the J call TRBJ1-4; 10 bases map to TRBD1. The length of the CDR3 is 16 residues. The germline gives CDR1 SGHTS, CDR2 YDEGEE. The junction had 10 bases not matched to a gene; V was cut back by 5 bases and J by 6 bases. CDR3 sequence reads: CASRGQGEDLDEKLFF. Written as DNA, the CDR3 is TGTGCCAGCAGAGGACAGGGGGAAGATCTTGATGAAAAACTGTTTTTT.

The rearrangement joins TRBV12-5 to TRBJ1-4; 7 bases line up with TRBD1. The CDR3 has 15 amino acids. V shed 3 bases, J shed 7 bases, and the junction held 8 bases outside the gene matches. Germline V gene sequence: CDR1 LGHNT, CDR2 FRNRAP. The CDR3 loop is CASGLAGGVSEKLFF. CDR3 DNA: TGTGCTAGTGGTTTAGCAGGGGGTGTGAGTGAAAAACTGTTTTTT.

The chain uses TRBV7-6 and TRBJ2-5; 7 bases map to TRBD2. V trimming: 3 bases; J trimming: 3 bases; junction bases outside the gene matches: 4. Germline loops: CDR1 SGHVS, CDR2 FNYEAQ. The CDR3 loop spans 14 amino acids. The CDR3 DNA follows: TGTGCCAGCAGCTTCGGCGGGAGAGAAGAGACCCAGTACTTC. Its protein is CASSFGGREETQYF. Supplemented by reference TRBV7-6 and TRBJ2-5, the full variable domain reads GAGVSQSPRYKVTKRGQDVALRCDPISGHVSLYWYRQALGQGPEFLTYFNYEAQQDKSGLPNDRFSAERPEGSISTLTIQRTEQRDSAMYRCASSFGGREETQYFGPGTRLLVL.

The V call is TRBV19, the J call TRBJ1-2, with no clear D. CDR3 size: 11 residues. The germline V gene encodes CDR1 LNHDA and CDR2 SQIVND (reference sequence). V dropped 1 base and J dropped 10 bases, with 7 bases sitting between them. CDR3 protein: CASSIGAIYTF. In DNA form, the CDR3 reads TGTGCCAGTAGTATAGGGGCAATCTACACCTTC.

A few counts support this clone. The chain uses TRBV19 and TRBJ1-4, with D perhaps TRBD1 (5 bases). The V end lost 10 bases, the J end lost 4 bases, and 16 bases lay between the germline ends. From germline, CDR1 is LNHDA and CDR2 SQIVND (reference sequence). CDR3 length: 14 residues. Here the CDR3 DNA reads TGTGCCACCAAAAGTGGGAGGGGTAATGAAAAACTGTTTTTT. Translating it yields CATKSGRGNEKLFF.

CDR3 sequence (DNA): TGTGCCAGCAGCTCTAAAGCAACTAATGAAAAACTGTTTTTT. This translates into CASSSKATNEKLFF. This rearrangement joins TRBV7-8 to TRBJ1-4; D call uncertain. Germline assignment: CDR1 SGHVS and CDR2 FQNEAQ. The CDR3 has 14 amino acids. V was clipped by 4 bases and J by 0 bases, with 6 bases between them.

The chain is built from TRBV3-1 (or the pseudogene TRBV3-2) and TRBJ2-7; 10 bases match TRBD2. The germline gives CDR1 LGHDT, CDR2 YNNKEL (reference sequence). V shed 4 bases and J 4 bases; nucleotides not matched to a gene: 7. The CDR3 spans 15 residues. The CDR3 DNA follows: TGTGCCAGCAGCCTCAATAGCGGGGGGAGGTACGAGCAGTACTTC. Translating it yields CASSLNSGGRYEQYF.

This sequence joins TRBV5-4 and TRBJ2-2, with TRBD1 matching over 9 bases. This CDR3 has 14 amino acids. V was pared by 4 bases and J by 8 bases, with 6 bases of the junction left unmatched. Per germline, CDR1 SGHNT and CDR2 YYREEE (reference sequence). This chain's CDR3 is CASSRTGEGGELFF. The CDR3 DNA reads TGTGCCAGCAGCCGGACAGGGGAAGGGGGGGAGCTGTTTTTT.

This chain links TRBV11-3 with TRBJ2-2; possibly TRBD1 for D (6 bases). Germline V gene sequence: CDR1 SGHNT, CDR2 YENEEA. V was cut by 6 bases and J by 2 bases, with 16 bases left in between. This CDR3 has 16 residues. The CDR3 sequence is CASSMDWDTNTGELFF. In DNA, the CDR3 is TGTGCCAGCAGTATGGATTGGGACACCAACACCGGGGAGCTGTTTTTT.

The CDR3 spells CASSQPDRVNTEAFF. In DNA form, the CDR3 reads TGTGCCAGCAGCCAACCGGACAGGGTGAACACTGAAGCTTTCTTT. This chain connects TRBV14 to TRBJ1-1; 8 positions match TRBD1. Unmatched junction bases numbered 2, after V lost 2 bases and J lost 0 bases. The CDR3 spans 15 residues. Germline loops: CDR1 SGHDN, CDR2 FVKESK. Full variable domain (remainder filled in from reference TRBV14 and TRBJ1-1): EAGVTQFPSHSVIEKGQTVTLRCDPISGHDNLYWYRRVMGKEIKFLLHFVKESKQDESGMPNNRFLAERTGGTYSTLKVQPAELEDSGVYFCASSQPDRVNTEAFFGQGTRLTVV.

CDR3: CASSIDIRTYENIQYF. CDR3 coding DNA: TGTGCCAGTAGTATAGATATTCGGACATACGAAAACATTCAGTACTTC. The chain uses TRBV19 and TRBJ2-4; D perhaps matches TRBD1 (5 bases). Trimming shortened V by 0 bases and J by 5 bases, and 14 bases separated the two germline ends. The germline V gene has CDR1 LNHDA and CDR2 SQIVND (reference sequence). The CDR3 covers 16 residues.

The rearrangement joins TRBV7-2 to TRBJ1-5; D not resolved. Germline V gene lookup returns CDR1 SGHTA and CDR2 FQGNSA. CDR3 length equals 13 residues. V lost 4 bases and J lost 5, with 9 bases in between. The CDR3: CASSWRVDQPQHF. CDR3 bases: TGTGCCAGCAGCTGGCGGGTTGATCAGCCCCAGCATTTT.

The rearrangement joins TRBV5-4 to TRBJ1-2; D is ambiguous. V lost 0 bases to trimming and J lost 6 bases, with 6 bases between them. The germline V gene encodes CDR1 SGHNT and CDR2 YYREEE (reference sequence). The CDR3 sequence is 12 residues long. The CDR3: CASSLDSDGYTF. CDR3 nucleotides: TGTGCCAGCAGCTTGGATAGTGATGGCTACACCTTC.

The chain carries TRBV6-5 and TRBJ2-7, with 10 bases matching TRBD2. The CDR3 extends over 14 amino acids. Germline-derived CDR1 and CDR2 are MNHEY and SVGAGI. V gave up 2 bases and J gave up 6 bases; unmatched junction bases: 4. The CDR3 DNA is TGTGCCAGCAGTTACGCTAGCGGGAGTCGCGAGCAGTACTTC. The encoded protein is CASSYASGSREQYF.

The chain has TRBV4-1 and TRBJ2-2, with unresolved D. Trimming stripped 0 bases from V and 1 base from J, with 6 bases between. Germline CDR1 and CDR2: MGHRA and YSYEKL. The CDR3 extends over 15 amino acids. The CDR3 region is CASSQDPENTGELFF. The CDR3 DNA sequence: TGCGCCAGCAGCCAAGATCCAGAGAACACCGGGGAGCTGTTTTTT.

This clone turned up a few times. V usage is TRBV7-9 and J usage is TRBJ2-7; D perhaps matches TRBD2 (6 bases). Germline CDR1 reads SEHNR; CDR2 reads FQNEAQ (reference sequence). The CDR3 covers 14 residues. Trimming stripped 3 bases from V and 6 bases from J, with 15 bases between. CDR3 in DNA: TGTGCCAGCAGCTTGGGTAGCGGCTTGGGCGAGCAGTACTTC. It codes for CASSLGSGLGEQYF.

This sequence joins TRBV2 and TRBJ2-7; 8 bases are shared with TRBD1. The CDR3 has 15 amino acids. Germline assignment: CDR1 SNHLY and CDR2 FYNNEI. V was clipped by 8 bases and J by 3 bases; unmatched bases: 12. The CDR3 region has the DNA TGTGCCAGCCGCCCCCGGACAGGGATAAACTACGAGCAGTACTTC. It is translated as CASRPRTGINYEQYF.

The chain recombines TRBV7-2 with TRBJ2-4; D remains unclear. Germline CDR1 SGHTA, CDR2 FQGNSA. CDR3 length equals 15 residues. V lost 4 bases, J lost 4 bases, and 14 bases lay in between. The CDR3 nucleotides are TGTGCCAGCAGCTACCGGTTCCCTAAAAAAAACATTCAGTACTTC. It specifies CASSYRFPKKNIQYF.